These T cell receptor beta chains were read from a single sample in a study of T cells after yellow fever vaccination. One entry per CDR3 protein, called by TCRdb with MiXCR from the 5' RACE reads. The repertoire consists of some 320,000 distinct CDR3 sequences, with 8.7% occurring once and the leading ten covering 15% to 20%. This sample comprised PBMCs, obtained on the day of the first yellow fever vaccination. Source of these receptors: a man younger than 30 who received the YFV17D yellow fever vaccine. CDR3s include the opening cysteine and the closing phenylalanine or tryptophan. Fields, in order: V gene, J gene, clone size, D gene, CDR3 DNA, CDR3 protein. The D gene is left open where the match is weak. Some rows mark clone size as missing; the rest say once, few, many or name a class of expanded clone.

v_call: TRBV4-3
j_call: TRBJ2-3
clone_size: many
d_call: .
cdr3_nt: TGCGCCAGCAGCCAAGGGACAGCCACAGATACGCAGTATTTT
cdr3_aa: CASSQGTATDTQYF

v_call: TRBV5-8
j_call: TRBJ2-4
clone_size: .
d_call: .
cdr3_nt: TGTGCCAGCTGGACAGAGATTGGCAAAAACATTCAGTACTTC
cdr3_aa: CASWTEIGKNIQYF

v_call: TRBV6-1
j_call: TRBJ2-6
clone_size: few
d_call: TRBD1
cdr3_nt: TGTGCCAGCAGTATTTGGACAGGTGTGAATTCTGGGGCCAACGTCCTGACTTTC
cdr3_aa: CASSIWTGVNSGANVLTF

v_call: TRBV19
j_call: TRBJ2-5
clone_size: few
d_call: TRBD1
cdr3_nt: TGTGCCAGTAGTATCCGGACAGGGACTTGGGAGACCCAGTACTTC
cdr3_aa: CASSIRTGTWETQYF

v_call: TRBV3-1
j_call: TRBJ2-3
clone_size: many
d_call: TRBD2
cdr3_nt: TGTGCCAGCAGCCCCCTAGCGGGTTCGACCACAGATACGCAGTATTTT
cdr3_aa: CASSPLAGSTTDTQYF

v_call: TRBV24-1
j_call: TRBJ1-3
clone_size: .
d_call: .
cdr3_nt: TGTGCCACCAGTGCGGGCGTGAGCTCTGGAAACACCATATATTTT
cdr3_aa: CATSAGVSSGNTIYF

v_call: TRBV29-1
j_call: TRBJ2-2
clone_size: .
d_call: .
cdr3_nt: TGCAGCGTCGGGAGGACAGGAGGCACCGGGGAGCTGTTTTTT
cdr3_aa: CSVGRTGGTGELFF

v_call: TRBV6-5
j_call: TRBJ1-4
clone_size: .
d_call: .
cdr3_nt: TGTGCCAGCATCAACTCAGGAACTAATGAAAAACTGTTTTTT
cdr3_aa: CASINSGTNEKLFF

v_call: TRBV24-1
j_call: TRBJ2-1
clone_size: many
d_call: TRBD2
cdr3_nt: TGTGCCACCGGATCCGGGACTAGCGGGTACAATGAGCAGTTCTTC
cdr3_aa: CATGSGTSGYNEQFF

v_call: TRBV12-3/TRBV12-4
j_call: TRBJ1-5
clone_size: few
d_call: .
cdr3_nt: TGTGCCAGCACCGGACAGCTCAATCAGCCCCAGCATTTT
cdr3_aa: CASTGQLNQPQHF

v_call: TRBV5-4
j_call: TRBJ1-6
clone_size: .
d_call: .
cdr3_nt: TGTGCCAGCAGCTTGGGGATCGGGCAGGAGTCACCCCTCCACTTT
cdr3_aa: CASSLGIGQESPLHF

v_call: TRBV5-6
j_call: TRBJ2-1
clone_size: many
d_call: .
cdr3_nt: TGTGCCAGCAGATATGACAGCTTATTCCACAATGAGCAGTTCTTC
cdr3_aa: CASRYDSLFHNEQFF

v_call: TRBV29-1
j_call: TRBJ2-5
clone_size: .
d_call: TRBD2
cdr3_nt: TGCAGCGTTGCCCGGGGACTACCACAAGAGACCCAGTACTTC
cdr3_aa: CSVARGLPQETQYF

v_call: TRBV7-9
j_call: TRBJ2-5
clone_size: many
d_call: .
cdr3_nt: TGTGCCAGCAGCTTAGGGGTTCAAGAGACCCAGTACTTC
cdr3_aa: CASSLGVQETQYF

v_call: TRBV9
j_call: TRBJ2-2
clone_size: once
d_call: .
cdr3_nt: TGTGCCAGCAGCGTAGGGGACACGGGATTTTGGGAGCTGCTTTTT
cdr3_aa: CASSVGDTGFWELLF

v_call: TRBV5-1
j_call: TRBJ1-1
clone_size: many
d_call: .
cdr3_nt: TGCGCCAGCAGCTTGGAAAATCAGAAGCCTTTCTTT
cdr3_aa: CASSLENQKPFF

v_call: TRBV4-1
j_call: TRBJ2-1
clone_size: .
d_call: .
cdr3_nt: TGCGCCAGCAGCCCGGTAGGGAGCGGCATCTACAATGAGCAGTTCTTC
cdr3_aa: CASSPVGSGIYNEQFF

v_call: TRBV18
j_call: TRBJ2-2
clone_size: .
d_call: .
cdr3_nt: TGTGCCAGCTCCAGCGACCTCCAGGGCGGCACCGGGGAGCTGTTTTTT
cdr3_aa: CASSSDLQGGTGELFF

v_call: TRBV7-6
j_call: TRBJ2-2
clone_size: few
d_call: TRBD1
cdr3_nt: TGTGCCAGCAAGCGACAGGGGGCAAACGGGGAGCTGTTTTTT
cdr3_aa: CASKRQGANGELFF

v_call: TRBV4-1
j_call: TRBJ2-3
clone_size: .
d_call: TRBD1
cdr3_nt: TGCGCCAGCAGCCTCATGGGACAGTCCACAGATACGCAGTATTTT
cdr3_aa: CASSLMGQSTDTQYF

v_call: TRBV10-3
j_call: TRBJ1-2
clone_size: .
d_call: .
cdr3_nt: TGTGCCATCAGCCCCGGGACTCATGGCTACACCTTC
cdr3_aa: CAISPGTHGYTF

v_call: TRBV10-3
j_call: TRBJ2-7
clone_size: few
d_call: TRBD1
cdr3_nt: TGTGCCATCAGTGACCCCTTACTACAGGGGGGATCCTACGAGCAGTACTTC
cdr3_aa: CAISDPLLQGGSYEQYF

v_call: TRBV7-2
j_call: TRBJ2-2
clone_size: few
d_call: .
cdr3_nt: TGTGCCAGCAGCTTGGGACTTCGGGAGCCCACCGGGGAGCTGTTTTTT
cdr3_aa: CASSLGLREPTGELFF

v_call: TRBV5-1
j_call: TRBJ2-2
clone_size: .
d_call: TRBD1
cdr3_nt: TGCGCCAGCAGCATCGTCGGGACAGCCGGACCCGGGGAGCTGTTTTTT
cdr3_aa: CASSIVGTAGPGELFF

v_call: TRBV7-8
j_call: TRBJ1-1
clone_size: .
d_call: .
cdr3_nt: TGTGCCAGCAGCTCGTACTCCTTTGGTGCGAACACTGAAGCTTTCTTT
cdr3_aa: CASSSYSFGANTEAFF

v_call: TRBV6-1
j_call: TRBJ1-3
clone_size: .
d_call: .
cdr3_nt: TGTGCCAGCAGTCCAAGGGCCGGCGGAAACACCATATATTTT
cdr3_aa: CASSPRAGGNTIYF

v_call: TRBV4-1
j_call: TRBJ2-5
clone_size: many
d_call: .
cdr3_nt: TGCGCCAGCAGCCCCCGAGGCCACCAAGAGACCCAGTACTTC
cdr3_aa: CASSPRGHQETQYF

v_call: TRBV5-1
j_call: TRBJ2-7
clone_size: many
d_call: TRBD1
cdr3_nt: TGCGCCAGCAGCCTCCGGGACAGGGTCTACGAGCAGTACTTC
cdr3_aa: CASSLRDRVYEQYF

v_call: TRBV6-1
j_call: TRBJ2-5
clone_size: many
d_call: TRBD2
cdr3_nt: TGTGCCAGCAGTGAACTCGGCGGGGGGGGGCAAGAGACCCAGTACTTC
cdr3_aa: CASSELGGGGQETQYF

v_call: TRBV19
j_call: TRBJ2-3
clone_size: .
d_call: .
cdr3_nt: TGTGCCAGTAGTATAGACCCTAGCACAGATACGCAGTATTTT
cdr3_aa: CASSIDPSTDTQYF

v_call: TRBV6-1
j_call: TRBJ2-7
clone_size: few
d_call: .
cdr3_nt: TGTGCCAGCACCTTGCGTGGCAGCTCCTACGAGCAGTACTTC
cdr3_aa: CASTLRGSSYEQYF

v_call: TRBV6-5
j_call: TRBJ1-2
clone_size: .
d_call: .
cdr3_nt: TGTGCCAGCAATTCCCAGGGGCTTCTAGGCTACACCTTC
cdr3_aa: CASNSQGLLGYTF

v_call: TRBV7-2
j_call: TRBJ1-1
clone_size: .
d_call: TRBD1
cdr3_nt: TGTGCCAGCAGCTACGCAGGGGGCTCGAACACTGAAGCTTTCTTT
cdr3_aa: CASSYAGGSNTEAFF

v_call: TRBV15
j_call: TRBJ1-2
clone_size: many
d_call: TRBD1
cdr3_nt: TGTGCCACCAGCTCCGGACAGGGTGCTAACTATGGCTACACCTTC
cdr3_aa: CATSSGQGANYGYTF

v_call: TRBV5-1
j_call: TRBJ2-1
clone_size: few
d_call: .
cdr3_nt: TGCGCCAGCAGCGTCTCCGAGGGTCCGGATGAGCAGTTCTTC
cdr3_aa: CASSVSEGPDEQFF

v_call: TRBV5-1
j_call: TRBJ2-1
clone_size: few
d_call: .
cdr3_nt: TGCGCCAGCAGCTTCCCACCGAATGAGCAGTTCTTC
cdr3_aa: CASSFPPNEQFF

v_call: TRBV20-1
j_call: TRBJ2-1
clone_size: few
d_call: TRBD1
cdr3_nt: TGCAGTGCGACCGGACAGGGGGGCTACAATGAGCAGTTCTTC
cdr3_aa: CSATGQGGYNEQFF

v_call: TRBV5-1
j_call: TRBJ2-5
clone_size: .
d_call: TRBD1
cdr3_nt: TGCGCCAGCAGCAAATTCGGGACAGTAGGGGAAGAGACCCAGTACTTC
cdr3_aa: CASSKFGTVGEETQYF

v_call: TRBV5-4
j_call: TRBJ2-5
clone_size: few
d_call: TRBD2
cdr3_nt: TGTGCCAGCAGACCTAGCGGGGACCGCCAAGAGACCCAGTACTTC
cdr3_aa: CASRPSGDRQETQYF

v_call: TRBV24-1
j_call: TRBJ1-2
clone_size: few
d_call: .
cdr3_nt: TGTGCCACCAGTGGGGAGGATTCGGGGGATGCCAGAGCCTATGGCTACACCTTC
cdr3_aa: CATSGEDSGDARAYGYTF

v_call: TRBV6-1
j_call: TRBJ2-5
clone_size: few
d_call: .
cdr3_nt: TGTGCCAGCAGGACCCGCGACAAGGGATGGGCAGAGACCCAGTACTTC
cdr3_aa: CASRTRDKGWAETQYF

v_call: TRBV6-1
j_call: TRBJ2-6
clone_size: many
d_call: .
cdr3_nt: TGTGCCAGCAGCAGGGGGGACAGCTTTTACTCTGGGGCCAACGTCCTGACTTTC
cdr3_aa: CASSRGDSFYSGANVLTF

v_call: TRBV7-8
j_call: TRBJ2-7
clone_size: .
d_call: .
cdr3_nt: TGTGCCAGCAGCTCCCATCGGACAGAGCAAAGCTCCTACGAGCAGTACTTC
cdr3_aa: CASSSHRTEQSSYEQYF